This entry concerns a single T cell receptor beta chain. The antigen is undetermined. It was with random hexamers that about 0.45 to 1 ug RNA was reverse transcribed. The CDR3 of TCR beta was amplified by immunoSEQ multiplex PCR across 54 Vbeta and 13 Jbeta. MiXCR, run by TCRdb on the immunoSEQ multiplex PCR reads, gives a single entry per CDR3 protein. The sample includes tens of thousands of distinct CDR3 sequences, over 85% of them seen just once. This record comes from a study of CD8 T cells in Susac syndrome. The CDR3 is made up of 14 amino acids. Germline-derived CDR1 and CDR2 are LGHDT and YNNKEL (reference sequence). V gave up 4 bases and J gave up 2 bases, with 12 bases separating them. Study-wide results and caveats: Detection of Susac-specific public clones gave approximately 16 in total CD8+ repertoires and roughly 5 in CD8+ TEMRA repertoires.

High-throughput TCR beta sequencing covered peripheral CD8+ and CD4+ T cells. Sequencing was performed on CD8+ T cells from PBMCs. The source of this sequence is a human donor with Susac syndrome. The chain joins TRBV3-1 to TRBJ2-7; D unresolved. The CDR3 nucleotides read TGTGCCAGCAGCCTATCACCTATAGCCTACGAGCAGTACTTC. Protein product: CASSLSPIAYEQYF.